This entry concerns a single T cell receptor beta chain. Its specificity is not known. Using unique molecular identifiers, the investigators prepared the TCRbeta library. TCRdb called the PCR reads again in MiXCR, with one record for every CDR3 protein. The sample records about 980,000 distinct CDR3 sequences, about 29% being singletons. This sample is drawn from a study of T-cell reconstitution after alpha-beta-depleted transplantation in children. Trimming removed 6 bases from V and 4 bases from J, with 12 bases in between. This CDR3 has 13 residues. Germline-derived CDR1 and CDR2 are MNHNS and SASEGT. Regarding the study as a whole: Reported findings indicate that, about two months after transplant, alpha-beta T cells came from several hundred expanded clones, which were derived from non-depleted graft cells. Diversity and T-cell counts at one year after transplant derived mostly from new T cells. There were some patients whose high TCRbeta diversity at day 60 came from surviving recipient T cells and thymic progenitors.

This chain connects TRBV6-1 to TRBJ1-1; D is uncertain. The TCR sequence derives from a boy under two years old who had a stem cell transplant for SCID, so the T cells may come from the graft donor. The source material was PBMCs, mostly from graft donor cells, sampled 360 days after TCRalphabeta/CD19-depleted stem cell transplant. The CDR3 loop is CASSWLLPTEAFF. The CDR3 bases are TGTGCCAGCAGCTGGCTATTACCCACTGAAGCTTTCTTT.